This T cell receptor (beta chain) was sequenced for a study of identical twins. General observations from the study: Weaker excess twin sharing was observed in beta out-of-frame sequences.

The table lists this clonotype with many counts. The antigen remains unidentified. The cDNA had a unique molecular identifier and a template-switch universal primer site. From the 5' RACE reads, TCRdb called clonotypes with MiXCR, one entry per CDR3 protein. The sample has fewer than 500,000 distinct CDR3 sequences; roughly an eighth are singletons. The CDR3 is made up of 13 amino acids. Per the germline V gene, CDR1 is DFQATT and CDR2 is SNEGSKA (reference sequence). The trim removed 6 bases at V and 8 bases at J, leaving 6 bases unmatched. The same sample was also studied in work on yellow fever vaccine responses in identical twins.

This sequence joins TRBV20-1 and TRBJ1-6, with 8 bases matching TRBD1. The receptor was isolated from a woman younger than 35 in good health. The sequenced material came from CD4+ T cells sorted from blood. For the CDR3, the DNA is TGCAGTGCCAGCAGGGGGCCCGATTCACCCCTCCACTTT. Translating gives CSASRGPDSPLHF.